This T cell receptor (beta chain) was profiled in a study of cytomegalovirus exposure and HLA in healthy donors. Overall study results and limits: As was reported, the classifier diagnosed cytomegalovirus status with high specificity and sensitivity.

The sample holds a few counts of this clone. Its antigen is not known. In the PCR, 60 Vbeta and 13 Jbeta primers were used. Here immunoSEQ multiplex PCR was the method, and the copy in TCRdb shows in-frame clones only, minus some. The sample yields 100,000 to 150,000 clones, 17% seen once. The CDR3 length is 14 residues. V dropped 0 bases and J dropped 6 bases, with 11 bases sitting between them. Germline CDR1 reads SGDLS; CDR2 reads YYNGEE. This rearrangement joins TRBV9 to TRBJ2-3; tentatively, D is TRBD2 (5 bases). This sequence originates from a female donor in good health and CMV-seropositive. The specimen sequenced was PBMCs. The CDR3 loop reads CASSVGDGVDTQYF. CDR3 sequence (DNA): TGTGCCAGCAGCGTAGGAGACGGGGTCGATACGCAGTATTTT.